The 3 T cell receptor beta chains in this list originate from one sample, sequenced in a study of blood T cell repertoires in COVID-19. TCRdb's table, derived via immunoSEQ multiplex PCR, lists solely in-frame clones and lacks some. The repertoire holds some 250,000 clones, around 80% seen once, with 5% to 6% in the top ten. Sequenced material: peripheral blood. All receptors derive from an older man with acute or convalescent COVID-19.

A single count supports this clone. This rearrangement joins TRBV14 to TRBJ1-4, with 9 positions matching TRBD1. CDR3 length: 15 amino acids. Germline V gene lookup returns CDR1 SGHDN and CDR2 FVKESK. Trimming took 5 bases from V and 6 from J; bases not matched to a gene: 7. CDR3 residues: CASSDTGGPDEKLFF. DNA for the CDR3: TGTGCCAGCAGCGACACAGGGGGCCCGGATGAAAAACTGTTTTTT.

The V gene is TRBV3-1 (or the pseudogene TRBV3-2), the J gene TRBJ1-2, with D possibly being TRBD1 (5 bases). Germline values: CDR1 LGHDT, CDR2 YNNKEL (reference sequence). This CDR3 is 14 amino acids long. The germline V and J ends were trimmed by 1 base and 7 bases, with 13 bases remaining between them. The CDR3 DNA reads TGTGCCAGCAGCCAAGGATCGGGGGATATTGGCTACACCTTC. This sequence encodes CASSQGSGDIGYTF.

V gene TRBV2 combines with J gene TRBJ2-5, with 7 bases fitting TRBD2. CDR1 is SNHLY and CDR2 is FYNNEI in the germline V gene. V lost 6 bases to trimming and J lost 5 bases; unmatched junction nucleotides: 12. CDR3 length: 15 residues. The CDR3 spells CASRDRGLVPETQYF. CDR3 nucleotide sequence: TGTGCCAGCAGGGACCGCGGACTAGTCCCTGAGACCCAGTACTTC.